This TCR beta chain came from a study of blood T cell repertoires in COVID-19. Study-level information: The origin of the acute and convalescent COVID-19 samples was the United States, Italy and Spain. Sources were T cells, B-cell-depleted T cells, or PBMCs; the material itself was cDNA or gDNA.

The CDR3 loop spans 12 amino acids. Germline V gives CDR1 SNHLY, CDR2 FYNNEI. Trimming took 4 bases from V and 5 from J, leaving 8 bases between them. Clones were sequenced by immunoSEQ multiplex PCR, and TCRdb holds only the in-frame ones, with some missing. The sample gives 200,000 to 250,000 clones, almost 85% of which show up once; 7.6% is in the top ten. The source material was peripheral blood. The chain recombines TRBV2 with TRBJ2-5; D call uncertain. The clonotype originates from a woman aged 50 to 65 with active or convalescent COVID-19. CDR3 amino acids: CASSVISETQYF. CDR3 nucleotide sequence: TGTGCCAGCAGTGTTATCTCGGAGACCCAGTACTTC.